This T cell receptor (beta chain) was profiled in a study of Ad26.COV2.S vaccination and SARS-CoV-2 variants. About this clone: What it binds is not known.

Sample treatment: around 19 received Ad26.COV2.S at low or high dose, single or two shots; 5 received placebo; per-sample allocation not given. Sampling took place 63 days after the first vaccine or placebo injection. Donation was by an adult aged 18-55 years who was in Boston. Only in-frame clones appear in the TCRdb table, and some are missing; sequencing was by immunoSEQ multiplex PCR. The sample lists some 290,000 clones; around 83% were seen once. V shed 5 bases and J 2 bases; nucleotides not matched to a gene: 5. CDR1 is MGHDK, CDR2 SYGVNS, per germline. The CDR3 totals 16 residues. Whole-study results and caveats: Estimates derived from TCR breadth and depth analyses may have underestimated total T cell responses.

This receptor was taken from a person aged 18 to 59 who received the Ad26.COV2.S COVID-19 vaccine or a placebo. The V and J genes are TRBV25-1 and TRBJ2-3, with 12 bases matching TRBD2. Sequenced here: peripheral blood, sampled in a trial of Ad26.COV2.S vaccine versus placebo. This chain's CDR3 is CASSTTSGGITDTQYF. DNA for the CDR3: TGTGCCAGCAGTACCACTAGCGGGGGGATCACAGATACGCAGTATTTT.